Presented here are 30 T cell receptor beta chains from one specimen sequenced in a study of shared clonotypes between healthy human individuals. Sequenced by immunoSEQ multiplex PCR; TCRdb stores in-frame clones only, minus some. Seen here are about a million clones, roughly 80% observed once, and the top ten hold approximately 0.95%. Input material: memory CD4+ T cells from PBMCs. Subset of the sample: CD45RA-negative fraction. Receptors originate from a man between 18 and 29 years old in good health. Some clones in this sample may be carry-over from other donors' samples.

The rearrangement uses TRBV28 and TRBJ2-7; tentatively, D is TRBD1 (6 bases). Germline values: CDR1 MDHEN, CDR2 SYDVKM. V was shortened by 4 bases and J by 4 bases, with 14 bases between the two germline ends. CDR3 length equals 14 residues. In DNA form, the CDR3 reads TGTGCCAGCAGTTACTCAGGGGATGCGTACGAGCAGTACTTC. As protein: CASSYSGDAYEQYF.

The chain employs TRBV7-9 and TRBJ2-7; either TRBD1 or TRBD2 may fit D (5 bases each). The CDR3 runs 14 residues. Trimming shortened V by 5 bases and J by 3 bases, and 14 bases separated the two germline ends. Germline V gives CDR1 SEHNR, CDR2 FQNEAQ (reference sequence). The CDR3 coding sequence is TGTGCCAGCAGCCATTCGGGACGGGTCTACGAGCAGTACTTC. Its protein product is CASSHSGRVYEQYF.

The rearrangement uses TRBV5-5 and TRBJ2-7; TRBD1 is a possible D gene (6 bases). Trimming took off 1 base at V and 6 bases at J, with 14 bases between the two ends. The CDR3 sequence is 14 residues long. Looked up from germline, CDR1 is SGHKS and CDR2 is YYEKEE (reference sequence). The CDR3 DNA follows: TGTGCCAGCAGCTTGAACAGGGTACAACGCGAGCAGTACTTC. Translating it yields CASSLNRVQREQYF.

V is TRBV18 and J is TRBJ2-7; D remains ambiguous. Germline V gene lookup returns CDR1 KGHSH and CDR2 LQKENI. V lost 6 bases to trimming and J lost 4 bases, with 10 bases between them. The CDR3 is 12 residues long. The CDR3 DNA is TGTGCCAGCTCCGCAACCGATTACGAGCAGTACTTC. Translation gives CASSATDYEQYF.

The chain has TRBV11-2 and TRBJ1-5, with D perhaps TRBD1 (5 bases). The V gene lost 1 base and the J gene lost 7 bases, with 11 bases spanning the gap. Germline loops: CDR1 SGHAT, CDR2 FQNNGV. The CDR3 covers 14 residues. The CDR3 region has the DNA TGTGCCAGCAGCTTAGCGGGGCCTGGGCAGCCCCAGCATTTT. Translation: CASSLAGPGQPQHF.

The J gene is TRBJ2-7, the V gene TRBV5-1; no definite D call. Germline V gives CDR1 SGHRS, CDR2 YFSETQ. Trimming shortened V by 9 bases and J by 0 bases, and 19 bases separated the two germline ends. This CDR3 has 15 residues. Here the CDR3 reads CATCRSELTSYEQYF. In DNA form, the CDR3 reads TGCGCCACCTGCCGGTCGGAACTAACCTCCTACGAGCAGTACTTC.

In DNA, the CDR3 is TGTGCCAGCAGCTTAGGGCGAGCCGCCTGGGAGCAGTACTTC. It yields the protein CASSLGRAAWEQYF. V usage is TRBV11-2 and J usage is TRBJ2-7; the D is unclear. The CDR3 spans 14 residues. Germline loops: CDR1 SGHAT, CDR2 FQNNGV. Trimming pared 1 base from V and 7 bases from J, leaving 14 bases between.

This clone was seen at least ten times. The CDR3 sequence is CASSLGGGSGNEQFF. The CDR3 DNA is TGTGCCAGCAGCCTCGGCGGGGGGTCGGGCAATGAGCAGTTCTTC. The rearrangement joins TRBV4-2 to TRBJ2-1, with 8 bases matching TRBD2. This CDR3 is built from 15 residues. The V segment lost 4 bases and the J segment 6 bases; nucleotides outside the gene matches: 8. Per germline, CDR1 LGHNA and CDR2 YNFKEQ.

V and J are TRBV5-1 and TRBJ2-1; perhaps TRBD2 as D (6 bases). Germline V lookup: CDR1 SGHRS, CDR2 YFSETQ. CDR3 length: 15 amino acids. V shed 0 bases and J shed 5 bases, with 12 bases lying between them. The CDR3 region is CASSLVEGLDNEQFF. The DNA for the CDR3 is TGCGCCAGCAGCTTGGTGGAGGGCCTGGACAATGAGCAGTTCTTC.

The gene calls are TRBV11-1 and TRBJ2-2; the D gene is possibly TRBD2 (5 bases). Germline V gene sequence: CDR1 SGHAT, CDR2 FQDESV (reference sequence). CDR3 length: 13 amino acids. V was trimmed by 2 bases and J by 5 bases, leaving 6 bases between them. CDR3 region: CASSLRGTGELFF. CDR3 nucleotide sequence: TGTGCCAGCAGCTTACGAGGGACCGGGGAGCTGTTTTTT.

The CDR3 region is CASSPGGLAEAFF. The CDR3 nucleotides read TGTGCCAGCTCACCCGGAGGGTTGGCTGAAGCTTTCTTT. The chain combines TRBV18 with TRBJ1-1, with D hard to call. With 3 bases removed from V and 6 bases from J, the gap between germline ends came to 11 bases. The CDR3 covers 13 residues. CDR1 is KGHSH and CDR2 is LQKENI in the germline V gene.

The rearrangement uses TRBV18 and TRBJ2-1; no clear D gene. Trimming shortened V by 1 base and J by 3 bases, and 4 bases separated the two germline ends. The germline gives CDR1 KGHSH, CDR2 LQKENI. The CDR3 runs 13 residues. Here the CDR3 reads CASSPRDYNEQFF. In nucleotides, the CDR3 is TGTGCCAGCTCACCACGAGACTACAATGAGCAGTTCTTC.

V gene TRBV19 combines with J gene TRBJ2-2; 7 bases agree with TRBD1. With 3 bases clipped from V and 9 bases from J, the junction kept 4 bases outside the gene matches. This CDR3 spans 13 amino acids. Germline V lookup: CDR1 LNHDA, CDR2 SQIVND (reference sequence). The CDR3 DNA follows: TGTGCCAGTAGTATTCCACAGGGGAGGGAGCTGTTTTTT. It codes for CASSIPQGRELFF.

The chain recombines TRBV15 with TRBJ2-7, with TRBD2 as a possible D gene (6 bases). Germline lookup yields CDR1 LNHNV and CDR2 YYDKDF (reference sequence). This CDR3 has 15 amino acids. V dropped 0 bases and J dropped 3 bases, with 12 bases sitting between them. Written as DNA, the CDR3 is TGTGCCACCAGCAGAGATTTGGCGGGGAACTACGAGCAGTACTTC. This codes for CATSRDLAGNYEQYF.

The chain employs TRBV5-4 and TRBJ2-4, with D possibly being TRBD1 (5 bases). Trimming removed 4 bases at V and 3 bases at J, with 20 bases between. The CDR3 has 17 residues. Germline values: CDR1 SGHNT, CDR2 YYREEE (reference sequence). The CDR3 nucleotides are TGTGCCAGCAGCCCGATGGGGCCAGGGCTCCTCAAAAACATTCAGTACTTC. It specifies CASSPMGPGLLKNIQYF.

The V and J genes are TRBV10-3 and TRBJ1-2; no clear D. V dropped 2 bases and J dropped 1 base, with 5 bases sitting between them. Germline V gene lookup returns CDR1 ENHRY and CDR2 SYGVKD. The CDR3 consists of 13 residues. The CDR3 here is CAISEGVNYGYTF. CDR3 in DNA: TGTGCCATCAGTGAGGGAGTTAACTATGGCTACACCTTC.

This chain uses TRBV6-1 with TRBJ2-7; D remains unclear. Germline loops: CDR1 MNHNS, CDR2 SASEGT. Trimming removed 1 base at V and 1 base at J, with 11 bases between. CDR3 length: 15 residues. The CDR3 DNA reads as TGTGCCAGCAGTGAAGTACAGAGGCTTTCCTACGAGCAGTACTTC. Translating it yields CASSEVQRLSYEQYF.

The rearrangement uses TRBV28 and TRBJ2-2; 7 nucleotides line up with TRBD1. The CDR3 extends over 18 amino acids. The germline V gene encodes CDR1 MDHEN and CDR2 SYDVKM. V lost 2 bases to trimming and J lost 0 bases; unmatched junction nucleotides: 9. The CDR3 DNA reads as TGTGCCAGCAGTTTACCCAGGACGGGACAGCCGAACACCGGGGAGCTGTTTTTT. Protein: CASSLPRTGQPNTGELFF.

This rearrangement joins TRBV6-6 to TRBJ2-7, with D tentatively TRBD2 (6 bases). The V gene lost 3 bases and the J gene lost 5 bases, with 11 bases spanning the gap. Germline lookup yields CDR1 MNHNY and CDR2 SVGAGI (reference sequence). The CDR3 length is 13 residues. The CDR3 DNA sequence: TGTGCCAGCAGTTATCAGGAGGGGAACGAGCAGTACTTC. Its translation: CASSYQEGNEQYF.

This clone was detected a few times. This chain connects TRBV30 to TRBJ2-3, with TRBD2 identical over 8 bases. The CDR3 extends over 11 amino acids. With V trimmed by 8 bases and J by 14 bases, 12 bases remained unmatched. Looked up from germline, CDR1 is GTSNPN and CDR2 is SVGIG (reference sequence). CDR3 sequence: CAVSGRGVPYF. As DNA, the CDR3 is TGTGCCGTCTCCGGGCGGGGGGTGCCGTATTTT.

The chain employs TRBV4-1 and TRBJ2-7; 10 bases match TRBD2. This CDR3 has 16 amino acids. V trimming: 0 bases; J trimming: 7 bases; junction bases outside the gene matches: 9. In germline, CDR1 is MGHRA, CDR2 YSYEKL. The CDR3: CASSQEWLAGVKEQYF. CDR3 coding DNA: TGCGCCAGCAGCCAAGAGTGGCTAGCGGGAGTGAAAGAGCAGTACTTC.

The chain carries TRBV7-6 and TRBJ2-7; D is unresolved. The V gene lost 2 bases and the J gene lost 0 bases, with 14 bases spanning the gap. The CDR3 covers 16 residues. Germline loops: CDR1 SGHVS, CDR2 FNYEAQ. The chain's CDR3 is CASSLKSLESSYEQYF. The CDR3 nucleotides are TGTGCCAGCAGCTTAAAGTCGCTAGAGAGCTCCTACGAGCAGTACTTC.

V is TRBV11-3 and J is TRBJ2-2; 8 bases line up with TRBD1. This CDR3 has 15 residues. Trimming removed 5 bases from V and 6 bases from J; junction bases left unmatched: 8. CDR1 and CDR2 (germline): SGHNT, YENEEA. The CDR3 DNA reads as TGTGCCAGCAGCCCCACGGCAGGGGGCCCCGGGGAGCTGTTTTTT. This encodes CASSPTAGGPGELFF.

About this clone itself: One end of the junction is discordant with germline, which a read error may explain. Other DNA sequences of this sample code for an identical CDR3. CDR3 amino acids: CASSLYQEANYGYTF. The CDR3 DNA sequence: TGCGCCAGCAGCTTGTACCAAGAAGCTAACTATGGCTACACCTTT. V usage is TRBV5-1 and J usage is TRBJ1-2; D uncertain. Germline V gives CDR1 SGHRS, CDR2 YFSETQ. CDR3 size: 15 residues.

This clone was found a few times. A read error may explain this, as a much larger clone is one base away. Other DNA variants within this sample encode the same CDR3. The chain employs TRBV7-2 and TRBJ1-1, with no clear D. The CDR3 has 14 amino acids. CDR1 and CDR2 (germline): SGHTA, FQGNSA. CDR3 coding DNA: TGCGCCAGCAGCTTCGGGATGTTGAACACTGAAGCTTTCTTT. Residues: CASSFGMLNTEAFF.

This clone appeared a few times. The same CDR3 arises from other DNA sequences in this sample as well. The V gene is TRBV19, the J gene TRBJ2-2; D remains unclear. The CDR3 length is 13 residues. CDR1 LNHDA and CDR2 SQIVND come from the germline V gene (reference sequence). Trimming left V 5 bases short and J 1 base short, with 5 bases between. The CDR3 nucleotides read TGTGCCAGTAGTCCCCAGAACACCGGGGAGCTGTTTTTT. It codes for CASSPQNTGELFF.

DNA of the CDR3: TGTGCCAGCAGCTTGGAATTAGGGGCTGGAAACACCATATATTTT. Translation gives CASSLELGAGNTIYF. This chain connects TRBV5-4 to TRBJ1-3; D perhaps matches TRBD1 (5 bases). Trimming took 0 bases from V and 2 from J, leaving 9 bases between them. The CDR3 loop spans 15 amino acids. Looked up from germline, CDR1 is SGHNT and CDR2 is YYREEE (reference sequence).

The V gene is TRBV5-1, the J gene TRBJ2-7; D remains ambiguous. V lost 1 base and J lost 6, with 20 bases in between. Germline assignment: CDR1 SGHRS and CDR2 YFSETQ. The CDR3 spans 16 residues. The CDR3 nucleotides read TGCGCCAGCAGCTTGAGTAACCGGGCTAGGGCTAGCGAGCAGTACTTC. Amino acids: CASSLSNRARASEQYF. Full variable domain (missing parts from reference TRBV5-1 and TRBJ2-7): KAGVTQTPRYLIKTRGQQVTLSCSPISGHRSVSWYQQTPGQGLQFLFEYFSETQRNKGNFPGRFSGRQFSNSRSEMNVSTLELGDSALYLCASSLSNRARASEQYFGPGTRLTVT.

This clone has just one count. This rearrangement joins TRBV1 to TRBJ2-2; the DNA was not used to check the table's D call, TRBD2. TRBV1 is described as a pseudogene. The CDR3 has 20 amino acids. The DNA of the CDR3 is TGCACCAGCAGCGCAAGGATCCGACTAGCGGGAGGGCCGGGCACCGGGGAGCTGTTTTTT. It yields the protein CTSSARIRLAGGPGTGELFF.

This rearrangement joins TRBV5-6 to TRBJ1-2; a possible D gene is TRBD1 (6 bases). V lost 1 base and J lost 8, with 6 bases in between. Germline V gives CDR1 SGHDT, CDR2 YYEEEE. This CDR3 has 11 amino acids. DNA of the CDR3: TGTGCCAGCAGCTTGCAGGGGGGCTACACCTTC. Its translation is CASSLQGGYTF.